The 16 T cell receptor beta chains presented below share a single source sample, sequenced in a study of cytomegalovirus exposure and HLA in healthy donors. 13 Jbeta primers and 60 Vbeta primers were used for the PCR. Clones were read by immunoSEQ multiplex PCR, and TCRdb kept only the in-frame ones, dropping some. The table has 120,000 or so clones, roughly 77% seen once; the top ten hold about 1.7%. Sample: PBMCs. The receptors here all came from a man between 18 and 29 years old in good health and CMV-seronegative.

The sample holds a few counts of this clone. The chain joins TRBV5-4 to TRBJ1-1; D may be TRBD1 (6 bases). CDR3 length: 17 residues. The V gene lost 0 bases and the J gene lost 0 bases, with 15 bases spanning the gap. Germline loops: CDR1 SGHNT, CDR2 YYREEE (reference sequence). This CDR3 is CASSLGPDGGMNTEAFF. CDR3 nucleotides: TGTGCCAGCAGCTTGGGACCTGATGGGGGCATGAACACTGAAGCTTTCTTT.

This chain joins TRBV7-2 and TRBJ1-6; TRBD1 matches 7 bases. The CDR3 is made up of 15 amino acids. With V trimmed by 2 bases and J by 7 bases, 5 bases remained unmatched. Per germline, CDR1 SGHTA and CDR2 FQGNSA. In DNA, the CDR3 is TGTGCCAGCAGCTTAATTCCGGGACAGAATTCACCCCTCCACTTT. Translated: CASSLIPGQNSPLHF.

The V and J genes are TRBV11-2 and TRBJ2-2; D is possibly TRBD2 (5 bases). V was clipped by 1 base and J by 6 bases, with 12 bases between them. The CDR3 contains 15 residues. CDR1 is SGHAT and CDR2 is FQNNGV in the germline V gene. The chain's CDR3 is CASSLGLLGSGELFF. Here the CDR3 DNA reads TGTGCCAGCAGCTTAGGATTACTAGGCTCCGGGGAGCTGTTTTTT. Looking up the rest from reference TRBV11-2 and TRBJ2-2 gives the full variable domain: EAGVAQSPRYKIIEKRQSVAFWCNPISGHATLYWYQQILGQGPKLLIQFQNNGVVDDSQLPKDRFSAERLKGVDSTLKIQPAKLEDSAVYLCASSLGLLGSGELFFGEGSRLTVL.

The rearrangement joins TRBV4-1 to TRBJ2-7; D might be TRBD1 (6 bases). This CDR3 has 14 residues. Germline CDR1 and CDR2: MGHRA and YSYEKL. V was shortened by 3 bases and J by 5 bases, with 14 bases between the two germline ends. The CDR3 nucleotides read TGCGCCAGCAGCCAGAACAGGGCCCTGGACGAGCAGTACTTC. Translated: CASSQNRALDEQYF.

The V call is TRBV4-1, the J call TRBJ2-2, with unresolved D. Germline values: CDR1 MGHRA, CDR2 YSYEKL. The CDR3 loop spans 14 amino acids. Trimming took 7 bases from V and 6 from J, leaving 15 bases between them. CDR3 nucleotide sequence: TGCGCCAGCACCCTTTTCCCTCTTTCCGGGGAGCTGTTTTTT. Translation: CASTLFPLSGELFF.

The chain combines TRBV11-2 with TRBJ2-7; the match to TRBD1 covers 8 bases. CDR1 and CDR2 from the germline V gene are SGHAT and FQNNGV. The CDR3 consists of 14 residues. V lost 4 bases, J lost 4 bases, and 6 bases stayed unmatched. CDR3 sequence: CASSYDRGGYEQYF. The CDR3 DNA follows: TGTGCCAGCAGCTACGACAGGGGTGGGTACGAGCAGTACTTC. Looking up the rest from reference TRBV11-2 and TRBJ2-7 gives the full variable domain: EAGVAQSPRYKIIEKRQSVAFWCNPISGHATLYWYQQILGQGPKLLIQFQNNGVVDDSQLPKDRFSAERLKGVDSTLKIQPAKLEDSAVYLCASSYDRGGYEQYFGPGTRLTVT.

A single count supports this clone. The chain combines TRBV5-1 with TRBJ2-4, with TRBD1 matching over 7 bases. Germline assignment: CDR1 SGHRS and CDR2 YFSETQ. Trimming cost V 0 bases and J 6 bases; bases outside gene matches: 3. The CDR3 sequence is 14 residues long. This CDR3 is CASSLEGTVNIQYF. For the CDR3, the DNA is TGCGCCAGCAGCTTGGAGGGGACAGTAAACATTCAGTACTTC. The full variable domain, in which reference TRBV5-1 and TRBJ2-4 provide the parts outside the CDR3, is KAGVTQTPRYLIKTRGQQVTLSCSPISGHRSVSWYQQTPGQGLQFLFEYFSETQRNKGNFPGRFSGRQFSNSRSEMNVSTLELGDSALYLCASSLEGTVNIQYFGAGTRLSVL.

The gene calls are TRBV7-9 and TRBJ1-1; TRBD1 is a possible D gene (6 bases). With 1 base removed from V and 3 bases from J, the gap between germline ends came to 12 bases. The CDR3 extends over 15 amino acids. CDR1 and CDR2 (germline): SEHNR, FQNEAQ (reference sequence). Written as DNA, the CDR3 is TGTGCCAGCAGCTTAGTTTCGGGGGGGCACACTGAAGCTTTCTTT. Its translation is CASSLVSGGHTEAFF.

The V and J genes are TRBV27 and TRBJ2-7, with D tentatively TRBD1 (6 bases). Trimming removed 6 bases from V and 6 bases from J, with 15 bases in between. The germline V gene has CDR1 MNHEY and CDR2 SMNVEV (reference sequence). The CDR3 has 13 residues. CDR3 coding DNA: TGTGCCAGCAGCCCAGGGTGGGGGCTCGAGCAGTACTTC. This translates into CASSPGWGLEQYF.

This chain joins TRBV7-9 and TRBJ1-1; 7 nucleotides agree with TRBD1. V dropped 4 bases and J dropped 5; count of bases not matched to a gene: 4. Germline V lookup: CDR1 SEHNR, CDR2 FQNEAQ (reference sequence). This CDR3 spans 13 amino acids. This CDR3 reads CASSYRGTTEAFF. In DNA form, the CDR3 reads TGTGCCAGCAGCTACAGGGGAACAACTGAAGCTTTCTTT.

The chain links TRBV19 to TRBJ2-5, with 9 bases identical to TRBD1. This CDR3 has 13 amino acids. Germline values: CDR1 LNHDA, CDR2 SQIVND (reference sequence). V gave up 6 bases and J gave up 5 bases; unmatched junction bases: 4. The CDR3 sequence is CASRTGGTETQYF. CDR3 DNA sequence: TGTGCCAGTAGAACAGGGGGCACGGAGACCCAGTACTTC.

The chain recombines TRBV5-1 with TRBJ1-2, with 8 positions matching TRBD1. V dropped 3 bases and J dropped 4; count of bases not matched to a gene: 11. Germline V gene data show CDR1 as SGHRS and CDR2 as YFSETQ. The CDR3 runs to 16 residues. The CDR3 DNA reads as TGCGCCAGCAGCTCCCATCGGGGACAGGCGGTCTATGGCTACACCTTC. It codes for CASSSHRGQAVYGYTF.

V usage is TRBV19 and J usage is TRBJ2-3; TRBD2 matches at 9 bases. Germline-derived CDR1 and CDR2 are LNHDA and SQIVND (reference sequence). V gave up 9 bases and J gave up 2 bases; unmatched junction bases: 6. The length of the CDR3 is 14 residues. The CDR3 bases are TGTGCCAGCCGACCTAGCGGGGACACAGATACGCAGTATTTT. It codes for CASRPSGDTDTQYF.

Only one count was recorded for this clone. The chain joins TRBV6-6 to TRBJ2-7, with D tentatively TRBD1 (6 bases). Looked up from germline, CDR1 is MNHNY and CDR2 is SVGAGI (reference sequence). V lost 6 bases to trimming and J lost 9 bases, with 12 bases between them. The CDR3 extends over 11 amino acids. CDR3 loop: CASSGSGAQYF. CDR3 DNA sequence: TGTGCCAGCAGCGGTTCAGGGGCGCAGTACTTC.

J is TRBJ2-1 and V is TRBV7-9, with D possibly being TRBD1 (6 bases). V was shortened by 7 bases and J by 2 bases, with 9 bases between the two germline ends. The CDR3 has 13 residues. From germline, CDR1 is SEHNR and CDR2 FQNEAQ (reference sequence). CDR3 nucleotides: TGTGCCAGCACCCCAGGGGCCTACAATGAGCAGTTCTTC. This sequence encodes CASTPGAYNEQFF.

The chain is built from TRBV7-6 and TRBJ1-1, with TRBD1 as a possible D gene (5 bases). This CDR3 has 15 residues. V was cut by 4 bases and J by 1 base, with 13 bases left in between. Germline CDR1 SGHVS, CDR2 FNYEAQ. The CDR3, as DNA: TGTGCCAGCAGCTCGGGGGTGGGGGGGAACACTGAAGCTTTCTTT. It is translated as CASSSGVGGNTEAFF.